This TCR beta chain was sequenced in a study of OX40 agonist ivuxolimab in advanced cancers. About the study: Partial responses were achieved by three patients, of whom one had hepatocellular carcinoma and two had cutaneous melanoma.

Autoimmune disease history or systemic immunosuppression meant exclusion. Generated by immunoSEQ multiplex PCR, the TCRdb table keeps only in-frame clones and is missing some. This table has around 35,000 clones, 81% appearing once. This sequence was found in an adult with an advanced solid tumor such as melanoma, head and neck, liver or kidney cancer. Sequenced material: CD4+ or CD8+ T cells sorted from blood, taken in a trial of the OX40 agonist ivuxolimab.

The CDR3 is CAWSVQVGPNTEAFF. For the CDR3, the DNA is TGTGCCTGGAGTGTACAAGTCGGTCCGAACACTGAAGCTTTCTTT. The V gene is TRBV30, the J gene TRBJ1-1; D not certain. CDR1 GTSNPN and CDR2 SVGIG come from the germline V gene (reference sequence). This CDR3 is built from 15 residues. V shed 0 bases and J shed 1 base, with 12 bases lying between them.